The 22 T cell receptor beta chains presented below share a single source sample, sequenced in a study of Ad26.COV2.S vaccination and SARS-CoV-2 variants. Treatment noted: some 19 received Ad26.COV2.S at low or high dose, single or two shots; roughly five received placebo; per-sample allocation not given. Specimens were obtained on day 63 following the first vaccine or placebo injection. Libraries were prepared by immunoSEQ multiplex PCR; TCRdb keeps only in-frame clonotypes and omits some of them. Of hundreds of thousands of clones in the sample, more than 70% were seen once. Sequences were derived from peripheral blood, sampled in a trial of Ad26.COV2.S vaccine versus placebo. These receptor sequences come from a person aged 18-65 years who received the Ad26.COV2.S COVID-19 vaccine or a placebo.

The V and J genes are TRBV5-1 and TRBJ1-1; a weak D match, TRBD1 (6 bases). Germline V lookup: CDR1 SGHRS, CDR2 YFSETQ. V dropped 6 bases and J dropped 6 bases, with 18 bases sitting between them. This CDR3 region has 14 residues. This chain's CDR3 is CASKVSSGVPEAFF. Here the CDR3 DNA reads TGCGCCAGCAAAGTATCATCAGGGGTGCCTGAAGCTTTCTTT.

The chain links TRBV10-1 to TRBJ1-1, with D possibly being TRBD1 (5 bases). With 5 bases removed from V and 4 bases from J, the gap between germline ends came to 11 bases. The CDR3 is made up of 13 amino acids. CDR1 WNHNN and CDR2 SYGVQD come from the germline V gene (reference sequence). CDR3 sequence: CASSSQGGTEAFF. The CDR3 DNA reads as TGCGCCAGCAGTTCTCAGGGTGGCACTGAAGCTTTCTTT.

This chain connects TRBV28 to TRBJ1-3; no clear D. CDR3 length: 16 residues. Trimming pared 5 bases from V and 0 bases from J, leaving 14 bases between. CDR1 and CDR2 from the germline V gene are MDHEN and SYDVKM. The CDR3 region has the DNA TGTGCCAGCAGTCAGCCGACGGCCAGCTCTGGAAACACCATATATTTT. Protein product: CASSQPTASSGNTIYF.

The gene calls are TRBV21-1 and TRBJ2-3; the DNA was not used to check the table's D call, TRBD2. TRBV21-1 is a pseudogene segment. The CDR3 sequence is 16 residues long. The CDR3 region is CASSISSSEVTDTQYF. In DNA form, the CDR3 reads TGTGCCAGCAGCATCTCAAGCTCCGAGGTCACAGATACGCAGTATTTT.

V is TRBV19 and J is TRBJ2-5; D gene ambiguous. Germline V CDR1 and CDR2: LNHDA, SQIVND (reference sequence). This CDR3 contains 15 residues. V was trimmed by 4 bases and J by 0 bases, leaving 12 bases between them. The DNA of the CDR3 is TGTGCCAGTAGTACCAGATCCGGGTACCAAGAGACCCAGTACTTC. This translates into CASSTRSGYQETQYF.

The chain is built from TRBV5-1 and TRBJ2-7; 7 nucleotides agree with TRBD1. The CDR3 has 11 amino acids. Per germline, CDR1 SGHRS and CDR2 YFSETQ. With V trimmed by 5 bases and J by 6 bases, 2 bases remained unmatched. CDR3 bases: TGCGCCAGCAGGCGACAGGGCGAGCAGTACTTC. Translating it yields CASRRQGEQYF.

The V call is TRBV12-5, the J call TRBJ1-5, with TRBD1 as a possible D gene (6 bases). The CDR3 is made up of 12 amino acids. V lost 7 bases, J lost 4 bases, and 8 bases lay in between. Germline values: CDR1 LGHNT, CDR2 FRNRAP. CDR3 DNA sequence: TGTGCTAGTGTGAGGGGGAATCAGCCCCAGCATTTT. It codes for CASVRGNQPQHF.

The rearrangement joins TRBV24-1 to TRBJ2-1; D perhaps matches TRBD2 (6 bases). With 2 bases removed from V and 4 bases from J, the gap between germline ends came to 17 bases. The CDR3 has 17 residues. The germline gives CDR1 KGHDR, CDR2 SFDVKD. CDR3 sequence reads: CATSDSRLRRGYNEQFF. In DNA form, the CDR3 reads TGTGCCACCAGTGATTCCCGGCTGAGGCGGGGTTACAATGAGCAGTTCTTC.

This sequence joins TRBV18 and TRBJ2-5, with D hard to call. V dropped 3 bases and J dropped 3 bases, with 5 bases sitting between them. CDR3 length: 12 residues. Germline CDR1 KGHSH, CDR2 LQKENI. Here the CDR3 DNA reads TGTGCCAGCTCACCCTCCAAAGAGACCCAGTACTTC. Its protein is CASSPSKETQYF.

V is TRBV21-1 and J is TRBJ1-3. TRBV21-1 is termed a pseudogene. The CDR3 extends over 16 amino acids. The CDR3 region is CASSKGVTWGQNTIYF. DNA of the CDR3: TGTGCCAGCAGCAAAGGAGTGACCTGGGGTCAGAACACCATATATTTT.

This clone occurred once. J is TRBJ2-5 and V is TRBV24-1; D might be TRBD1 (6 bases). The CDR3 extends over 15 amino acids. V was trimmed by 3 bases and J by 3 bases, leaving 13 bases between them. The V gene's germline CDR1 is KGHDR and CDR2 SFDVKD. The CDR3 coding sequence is TGTGCCACCAGTGATGGACAGTCGCTGAAAGAGACCCAGTACTTC. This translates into CATSDGQSLKETQYF.

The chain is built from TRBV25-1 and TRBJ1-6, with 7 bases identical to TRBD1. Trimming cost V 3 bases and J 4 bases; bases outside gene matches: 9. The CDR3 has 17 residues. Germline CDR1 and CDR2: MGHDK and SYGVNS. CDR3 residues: CASSESTGASYNSPLHF. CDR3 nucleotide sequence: TGTGCCAGCAGTGAGTCCACAGGGGCTTCATATAATTCACCCCTCCACTTT. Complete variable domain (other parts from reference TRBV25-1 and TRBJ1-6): EADIYQTPRYLVIGTGKKITLECSQTMGHDKMYWYQQDPGMELHLIHYSYGVNSTEKGDLSSESTVSRIRTEHFPLTLESARPSHTSQYLCASSESTGASYNSPLHFGNGTRLTVT.

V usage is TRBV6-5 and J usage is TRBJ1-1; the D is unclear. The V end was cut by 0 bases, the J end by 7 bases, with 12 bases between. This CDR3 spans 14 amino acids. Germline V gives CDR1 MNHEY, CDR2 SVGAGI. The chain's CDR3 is CASSYSGHVGEAFF. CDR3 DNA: TGTGCCAGCAGTTACTCGGGTCACGTGGGTGAAGCTTTCTTT.

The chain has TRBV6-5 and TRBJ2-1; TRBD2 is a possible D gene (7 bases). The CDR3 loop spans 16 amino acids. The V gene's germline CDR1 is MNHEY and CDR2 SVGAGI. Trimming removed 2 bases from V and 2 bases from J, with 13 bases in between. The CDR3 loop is CASSYPAGGPYNEQFF. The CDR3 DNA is TGTGCCAGCAGTTACCCCGCCGGGGGGCCCTACAATGAGCAGTTCTTC.

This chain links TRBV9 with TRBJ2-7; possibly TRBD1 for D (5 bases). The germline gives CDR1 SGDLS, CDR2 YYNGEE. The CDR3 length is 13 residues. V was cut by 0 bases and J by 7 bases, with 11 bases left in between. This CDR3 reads CASSVATSGEQYF. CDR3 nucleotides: TGTGCCAGCAGCGTAGCTACTTCAGGGGAGCAGTACTTC.

As DNA, the CDR3 is TGTGCCAGCAGTTTAGGGTACAGGGGTGGCACTGAAGCTTTCTTT. This gives the protein CASSLGYRGGTEAFF. The chain recombines TRBV27 with TRBJ1-1, with 7 nucleotides matching TRBD1. The ends lost 2 bases at V and 4 bases at J; junction bases unmatched: 7. CDR1 and CDR2 from the germline V gene are MNHEY and SMNVEV (reference sequence). The CDR3 runs to 15 residues.

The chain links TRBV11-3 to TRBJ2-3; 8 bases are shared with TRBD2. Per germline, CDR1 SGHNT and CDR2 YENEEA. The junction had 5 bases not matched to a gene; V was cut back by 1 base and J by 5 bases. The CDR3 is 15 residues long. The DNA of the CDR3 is TGTGCCAGCAGCTTAGGGGCCGCGGGGGGAGATACGCAGTATTTT. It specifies CASSLGAAGGDTQYF.

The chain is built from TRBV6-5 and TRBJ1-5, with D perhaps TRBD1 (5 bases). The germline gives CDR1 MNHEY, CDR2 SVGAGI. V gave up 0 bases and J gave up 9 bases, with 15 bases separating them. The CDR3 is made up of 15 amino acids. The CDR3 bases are TGTGCCAGCAGTTACTCGAGGGACGCCCGAGGGCCCCAGCATTTT. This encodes CASSYSRDARGPQHF.

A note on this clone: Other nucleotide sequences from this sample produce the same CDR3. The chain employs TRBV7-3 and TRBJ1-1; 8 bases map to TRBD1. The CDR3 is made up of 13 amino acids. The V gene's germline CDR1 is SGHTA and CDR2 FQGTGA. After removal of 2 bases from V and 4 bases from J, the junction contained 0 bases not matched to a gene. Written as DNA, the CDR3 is TGTGCCAGCAGCTTAGACAGGGGCACTGAAGCTTTCTTT. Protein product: CASSLDRGTEAFF.

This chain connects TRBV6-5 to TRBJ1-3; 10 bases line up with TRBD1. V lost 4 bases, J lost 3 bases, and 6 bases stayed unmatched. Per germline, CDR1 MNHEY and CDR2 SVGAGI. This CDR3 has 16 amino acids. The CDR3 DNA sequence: TGTGCCAGCAGTTCGCGAGGGGACAGGGGTGGAAACACCATATATTTT. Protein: CASSSRGDRGGNTIYF.

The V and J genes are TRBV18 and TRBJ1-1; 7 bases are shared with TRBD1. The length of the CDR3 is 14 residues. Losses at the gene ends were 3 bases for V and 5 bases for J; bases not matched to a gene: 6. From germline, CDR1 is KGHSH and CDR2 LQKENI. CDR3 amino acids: CASSPNRGGTEAFF. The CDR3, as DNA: TGTGCCAGCTCACCTAACAGGGGAGGGACTGAAGCTTTCTTT.

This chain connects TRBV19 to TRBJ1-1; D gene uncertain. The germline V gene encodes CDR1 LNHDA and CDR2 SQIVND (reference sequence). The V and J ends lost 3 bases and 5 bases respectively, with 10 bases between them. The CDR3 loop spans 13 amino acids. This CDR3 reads CASSMRETTEAFF. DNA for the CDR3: TGTGCCAGTAGTATGAGGGAGACAACTGAAGCTTTCTTT.